This T cell receptor (beta chain) was sequenced during a study of blood T cell repertoires in COVID-19 (dated by TCRdb to the early 2020s). Broadly, across the study: The collaborator samples originated in the United States, Italy and Spain and spanned the acute and convalescent phases of COVID-19. The prospective study material was composed of cDNA or gDNA derived from T cells, B-cell-depleted T cells, or PBMCs. The dataset comprised deeply sampled blood TCRbeta repertoires from subjects exposed to, actively infected with, or recovered from COVID-19. The repertoires were released in a freely available public database intended as a resource for research on the immune response to SARS-CoV-2. Samples were obtained from the ongoing ImmuneRACE study (first 160 participants) and from some 1,200 subjects provided by 6 global collaborators. The sample metadata nearly always contained a de-identified subject ID, COVID-19 status, age in years and sex. Where available, HLA class I and class II types were taken from metadata supplied by the sample provider and were not determined by assay-based typing.

The collaborating institutions used their own protocols to collect whole blood in K2EDTA tubes. For TCRbeta analysis, collaborators shipped samples as frozen whole blood, isolated PBMCs, or DNA extracted from either of those sample types. The immunoSEQ Assay, a bias-controlled multiplex PCR, was used to amplify TCRbeta CDR3 regions from genomic DNA. In the original analysis: The number of nucleated cells in each sample was estimated from the amplification of reference gene primers within the assay. Sequence reads were collapsed and filtered to measure the absolute abundance of every unique TCRbeta CDR3 rearrangement. Productive Simpson clonality was computed per sample as the square root of Simpson's diversity index over productive rearrangements. TCRdb provides this immuneACCESS table in a form limited to in-frame rearrangements. Some clones are lacking; in checked studies, under half of them reflect an unresolved V gene, and why the rest are absent is not known. That table gives V, J and clone size, and the DNA gave D and trimming. The sample data list over 300,000 clones, and around 88% of these were observed just once. The ten largest clones add up to roughly 1.6% of the sample.

As concerns this clone: Its binding antigen is unknown. The sample holds no much larger clone one base away, and base qualities are not on file.

At the junction V is shortened by 3 bases and J by 1 base; bases outside the gene matches: 5. Looking up the germline V gene yields CDR1 SNHLY and CDR2 FYNNEI. The CDR3 measures 16 amino acids from cysteine to phenylalanine. The sequence is cut down to CDR3 DNA, 48 bases in frame from base 1. Broad study findings and their caveats: The quantity of clinical and demographic metadata differed by source and by participant and was supplied without curation.

The V gene is TRBV2 and the J gene is TRBJ1-1; TRBD1 matches 10 bases in the middle. The clonotype originates from a woman in her fifties or sixties with acute or convalescent COVID-19. The sequenced material came from peripheral blood. At the DNA level, the sequence is TGTGCCAGCAGTGATCAGACAGGGGGCCCGAACACTGAAGCTTTCTTT. It translates to CASSDQTGGPNTEAFF.